This record covers a single TCR beta chain. Its antigen is still unknown. The source of the sample is a study of T-cell memory formation after mild COVID-19. Overall study: Largely donor-specific TCR clusters were found. Study-wide results and caveats: Cross-reactive memory appears to have joined, as suggested by some responding clones showing up in pre-infection memory. Clones shrinking between day 15 and 85 showed a balanced CD4/CD8 split, and those that grew later tilted toward CD4+.

Via MiXCR, TCRdb re-called the 5' RACE reads, giving one row per CDR3 protein. The table includes 140,000 or so distinct CDR3 sequences, 13% to 15% detected once. CDR3 size: 15 residues. From germline, CDR1 is SEHNR and CDR2 FQNEAQ (reference sequence). The J segment lost 2 bases and the V segment lost 3 bases, leaving 6 bases of the junction unmatched. Specimen: PBMCs or a T cell subset sorted from them (not recorded which). The chain links TRBV7-9 to TRBJ2-7, with TRBD1 matching over 8 bases. The origin of this receptor is an adult woman who had mild COVID-19 (a few samples of this study predate the infection). Cell type and time point are not known. CDR3 in DNA: TGTGCCAGCAGCTTGGAACCAGGGGGCGCCTACGAGCAGTACTTC. Translating it yields CASSLEPGGAYEQYF.